This T cell receptor beta chain was obtained from a study of response to subunit inactivated influenza vaccine listed by TCRdb under 2018. Describing the broader study: Deep quantitative T cell receptor repertoire profiling was used in the study to track responses to a trivalent subunit inactivated influenza vaccine.

The CDR1 and CDR2 encoded by the germline V gene are MNHEY and SVGEGT. V ends up 0 bases short and J 4 bases short, with an unmatched junction base count of 0. The CDR3 has 14 amino acids, counting the end cysteine and phenylalanine. The only DNA kept is the CDR3, 42 bases in frame from the first base. This clonotype was seen a few times. Its antigen specificity is not known. Base qualities are missing; no much larger clone stands one base away. Points the paper makes about the study in general: The authors proposed that each seasonal influenza vaccination may bring in only a limited number of new T cells.

The library came from RT-PCR. TCRdb names Illumina HiSeq 2500 as the instrument used. TCRdb handled the public reads itself, with Q25 trimming in fastp and clone calling in MiXCR, and kept productive beta chains. When rows share a CDR3 protein, they turn into one entry using the most common DNA and genes. Counted in this sample were about 310,000 distinct CDR3 sequences; around 22% of them appeared once. 10% of the sample belongs to the ten largest clones. The sequences come from PBMCs from blood, collected less than 22 months after vaccination. This TCR was recovered from a man aged 50-75 years who received an inactivated influenza vaccine. Donor details come from another sample of the same person, matched by shared clones. The rearrangement joined TRBV6-2 or TRBV6-3 to TRBJ1-1; 9 middle bases align to TRBD1. The DNA sequence is TGTGCCAGCAGTTACTCGACAGGGGGCACTGAAGCTTTCTTT. Its translation reads: CASSYSTGGTEAFF.